The present TCR beta chain was sequenced within a study of CD8+ T cells in alopecia areata. Study-level results: Amid tofacitinib therapy, many expanded lesional clones stayed present in scalp and blood. Clonality exceeded that of normal scalp in lesional scalp, most notably in alopecia totalis/universalis.

The treatment was: oral pan-JAK inhibitor, 5-10 mg twice daily. Alopecia areata patients gave lesional scalp punch biopsies and peripheral blood samples. The CDR3 totals 14 residues. Germline loops: CDR1 LNHNV, CDR2 YYDKDF (reference sequence). V dropped 8 bases and J dropped 8 bases, with 16 bases sitting between them. About this clone: Its matching antigen is unknown.

The sequencing template was cDNA reverse transcribed from extracted RNA. The table came from immunoSEQ multiplex PCR; TCRdb's copy has only in-frame clones and leaves some out. Here the sample spans about 19,000 clones, 50% to 60% being singletons. This sequence was found in a human donor with alopecia areata. The sequenced sample was skin, obtained at week 4, from a patient treated with tofacitinib. This chain links TRBV15 with TRBJ1-6; the D is unclear. The CDR3 loop reads CATGKGLHHSPLHF. CDR3 in DNA: TGTGCCACCGGAAAGGGTCTCCACCATTCACCCCTCCACTTT.